The rows below give T cell receptor beta chains drawn from one sample of a study of long-term antiretroviral therapy in people with HIV. TCRdb's copy holds only in-frame clones and misses some; the assay was immunoSEQ multiplex PCR. The sample yields 25,000 to 30,000 clones, around nine tenths seen once. The specimen comprised unsorted PBMCs, sampled 1.8 years after starting antiretroviral therapy. Receptors originate from a woman younger than 35 with HIV. Both conserved end residues are part of each CDR3.

>TRBJ2-7|TRBV28|14
CASSLVQGAYEQYF
>TRBJ1-1|TRBV6-5|12
CASSYRFGEAFF
>TRBJ2-2|TRBV6-5|12
CASSYGGRELFF
>TRBJ2-5|TRBV7-9|16
CASSFPSGKRAETQYF
>TRBJ1-2|TRBV10-3|15
CAISESTGHSDGYTF
>TRBJ2-5|TRBV5-4|15
CASSLTAGQGGTQYF
>TRBJ1-2|TRBV7-2|16
CASSLALTGGSRGYTF
>TRBJ2-2|TRBV6-1|15
CASSGRDLHTGELFF
>TRBJ2-3|TRBV27|15
CASSLLAAHGDTQYF
>TRBJ2-7|TRBV5-6|13
CASSLGTGYEQYF
>TRBJ2-1|TRBV6-6|14
CASSYSSLGHEQFF
>TRBJ2-2|TRBV7-7|14
CASSLGRNTGELFF
>TRBJ2-5|TRBV14|19
CASSPGLAGGPVRQETQYF
>TRBJ2-1|TRBV11-3|16
CASSCRGGSSYNEQFF
>TRBJ2-1|TRBV9|16
CASSPGLAGLYNEQFF
>TRBJ1-5|TRBV27|19
CASSLLSGTGVDSNQPQHF
>TRBJ2-4|TRBV4-1|15
CASSPSGLGFNIQYF
>TRBJ2-7|TRBV2|14
CASNTGPDPYEQYF
>TRBJ2-1|TRBV6-4|15
CASSDYPTSGGKQFF
>TRBJ1-2|TRBV25-1|14
CASSGTGGAYGYTF
>TRBJ2-3|TRBV27|15
CASRKGLAGSDTQYF
>TRBJ1-6|TRBV11-3|16
CASSIGRGRGNSPLHF
>TRBJ2-7|TRBV5-4|14
CASSLEDRVSRQYF
>TRBJ2-3|TRBV6-4|15
CASSDQLAGPDTQYF
>TRBJ2-3|TRBV5-1|14
CASSLSLTGDTQYF
>TRBJ2-5|TRBV20-1|10
CSGALETQYF
>TRBJ2-5|TRBV9|14
CASNPGTYSETQYF
>TRBJ2-7|TRBV5-1|15
CASSPPSGGTYEQYF